This passage covers 12 T cell receptor beta chains from one sample sequenced in a study of Graves' ophthalmopathy and Graves' hyperthyroidism. Scientists amplified the TCR beta CDR3 regions from RNA transcripts. HTBI-primed RT-PCR formed the first round, and a multiplex PCR formed the second. TCRdb fed the multiplex PCR reads into MiXCR, producing one record per CDR3 protein. Of about 600,000 distinct CDR3 sequences detected, about 35% appear once; the ten largest clones hold about 4.1%. What was sequenced was peripheral blood or thyroid tissue (not recorded which). Receptor source: an adult man with Graves' hyperthyroidism.

This clonotype came up many times. The chain links TRBV6-5 to TRBJ1-2; D uncertain. V was clipped by 1 base and J by 2 bases, with 5 bases between them. Germline CDR1 MNHEY, CDR2 SVGAGI. The CDR3 contains 13 residues. The CDR3 sequence: CASSYWRNYGYTF. CDR3 in DNA: TGTGCCAGCAGTTACTGGCGGAACTATGGCTACACCTTC.

This clonotype was seen many times. The rearrangement links TRBV7-2 to TRBJ2-2; D may correspond to TRBD1 or TRBD2 (5 bases each). CDR3 length: 14 amino acids. Germline V gene lookup returns CDR1 SGHTA and CDR2 FQGNSA. Trimming took 3 bases from V and 7 from J, leaving 12 bases between them. The CDR3 nucleotides are TGTGCCAGCAGCTTCTACCGGGACGACGGGGAGCTGTTTTTT. It specifies CASSFYRDDGELFF.

V usage is TRBV10-3 and J usage is TRBJ2-7; 13 bases agree with TRBD2. J lost 2 bases, V lost 4 bases, and 11 bases had no gene match. The CDR3 is 18 residues long. Germline V CDR1 and CDR2: ENHRY, SYGVKD. CDR3 residues: CAISVMPGLAGDPYEQYF. In nucleotides, the CDR3 is TGTGCCATCAGTGTAATGCCCGGACTAGCGGGAGATCCCTACGAGCAGTACTTC.

This clonotype was observed at least ten times. This sequence joins TRBV20-1 and TRBJ2-3, with D uncertain. V was clipped by 0 bases and J by 2 bases, with 12 bases between them. Germline assignment: CDR1 DFQATT and CDR2 SNEGSKA (reference sequence). The CDR3 has 15 residues. CDR3 in DNA: TGCAGTGCTAGAGATCGGTTGGCTCACACAGATACGCAGTATTTT. It yields the protein CSARDRLAHTDTQYF.

Turning to this clonotype: With a much larger clone just one base away, this may be a read error. The chain couples TRBV2 to TRBJ1-5; 7 bases line up with TRBD1. With V trimmed by 6 bases and J by 0 bases, 5 bases remained unmatched. CDR3 size: 15 residues. The germline CDR1 and CDR2 sequences are SNHLY and FYNNEI. The DNA of the CDR3 is TGTGCCAGCAGGGCGGACAGGTCTAGCAATCAGCCCCAGCATTTT. It is translated as CASRADRSSNQPQHF.

This clonotype was counted many times. This sequence joins TRBV5-4 and TRBJ2-5, with TRBD2 matching over 14 bases. In germline, CDR1 is SGHNT, CDR2 YYREEE (reference sequence). The length of the CDR3 is 20 residues. Germline trimming cut 5 bases from V and 4 bases from J; bases unmatched to any gene: 19. The CDR3 DNA reads as TGTGCCAGCAGTGGGGACAGGGAACGACCGGGACTAGCGGGAGCAGAGACCCAGTACTTC. It is translated as CASSGDRERPGLAGAETQYF.

This clonotype has ten or more counts. This chain joins TRBV24-1 and TRBJ2-2; a possible D gene is TRBD2 (6 bases). Germline CDR1 and CDR2: KGHDR and SFDVKD. The CDR3 loop spans 14 amino acids. V gave up 3 bases and J gave up 4 bases, with 8 bases separating them. The CDR3 DNA is TGTGCCACCAGTGATCGGGAGAGCACCGGGGAGCTGTTTTTT. It codes for CATSDRESTGELFF.

Concerning this clonotype: A read error may be the cause here, since a much bigger clone is one base away. This sequence joins TRBV12-3 or TRBV12-4 and TRBJ2-2; D possibly corresponds to TRBD2 (5 bases). The CDR3 is 13 amino acids. V dropped 5 bases and J dropped 6 bases, with 10 bases sitting between them. For the CDR3, the DNA is TGTGCCAGCAGTCACGAGGGTTCCGGGGAGCTGTTTTTT. Translated, it gives CASSHEGSGELFF.

Notes on this clonotype: A much larger clone sits a single nucleotide away, making a read error possible. This CDR3 is missing its conserved last phenylalanine or tryptophan, likely due to a read error. This chain uses TRBV2 with TRBJ1-1; D not certain. The CDR3 loop spans 15 amino acids. CDR1 is SNHLY, CDR2 FYNNEI, per germline. Between the trimmed V and J ends, which lost 7 bases and 0 bases, there was a span of 15 bases. The chain's CDR3 is CASTLRSGVNTEAFL. The CDR3 DNA sequence: TGTGCCAGCACCCTTAGGTCTGGGGTGAACACTGAAGCTTTCCTT.

This clonotype was counted many times. The rearrangement links TRBV2 to TRBJ1-5; 8 nucleotides match TRBD1. This CDR3 is 15 amino acids long. J was trimmed by 1 base and V by 7 bases; bases with no gene match: 6. The germline CDR1 and CDR2 sequences are SNHLY and FYNNEI. The CDR3 protein is CASTGTGTSNQPQHF. The CDR3 DNA reads TGTGCCAGCACTGGGACAGGAACAAGCAATCAGCCCCAGCATTTT.

This clonotype was detected only a few times. The chain couples TRBV3-1 to TRBJ2-5; D ambiguous. This CDR3 has 14 amino acids. Per the germline V gene, CDR1 is LGHDT and CDR2 is YNNKEL (reference sequence). V lost 0 bases and J 5 bases, leaving 10 bases between the germline ends. The CDR3 loop is CASSQDTGPETQYF. As DNA, the CDR3 is TGTGCCAGCAGCCAAGATACGGGTCCGGAGACCCAGTACTTC.

To note about this clonotype: This clone may be a read error of a much larger clone one base away. This rearrangement joins TRBV20-1 to TRBJ1-2; D is perhaps TRBD1 (5 bases). The CDR3 has 16 amino acids. V was cut by 7 bases and J by 4 bases, with 25 bases left in between. Germline values: CDR1 DFQATT, CDR2 SNEGSKA (reference sequence). CDR3 nucleotides: TGCAGTGTCGCTACCCCCGGGGCAGAGTCCTTCTATGGCTACACCTTC. As protein: CSVATPGAESFYGYTF.